This T cell receptor (beta chain) stems from a study of T cells after yellow fever vaccination (dated by TCRdb to the late 2010s). Looking at the study overall: The SMART-Seq v4 Ultra Low Input RNA kit was used to prepare libraries from fractions with low cell numbers. To follow T-cell clones before and after primary and booster YFV17D yellow fever vaccination, bulk TCR alpha and beta repertoires were sequenced over time. Two healthy male donors, one aged 18 to 30 and one aged 30 to 40 years, made up the cohort. Bulk PBMC replicates and cell subsets were isolated from blood drawn at multiple timepoints before and after both primary and secondary immunization. What the research found in general, with its limitations: The secondary T-cell response was found to be weaker but faster than the primary response, with a peak reached on day 5 rather than on day 15. Most clones expanded after primary vaccination were re-detected after the booster (almost 97% of CD4 and 88% of CD8), suggesting broad memory maintenance. FACS-sorted repertoires could contain abundant contaminating clonotypes from the bulk population, so computational filtering was required. A small fraction of clonotypes showed up in both the CD4 and CD8 compartments, probably as a result of convergent recombination. The study included only two donors, which limits how far the findings can be generalized.

The CDR3 numbers 14 residues from cysteine through phenylalanine. Just the 42-base CDR3 DNA is kept, in frame starting at base 1. Reading the germline V gene gives CDR1 LGHNA and CDR2 YSLEER. V was cut back by 1 base and J by 8 bases, leaving a gap of 14 bases between them. These reads were obtained on an Illumina NovaSeq 6000. TCR cDNA was synthesized by 5'RACE template switching, which introduced a universal primer site and unique molecular identifiers. cDNA synthesis was primed from both the TCR alpha and TCR beta constant segments. Library amplification used two PCR steps, and the second PCR step added sample barcodes and sequencing adapters. Sequencing of libraries was performed on Illumina HiSeq 2500 (2x100 bp) or NovaSeq (2x150 bp). Per the original workflow: Demultiplexing of reads and collapsing into UMI consensus sequences were performed with MIGEC, and V(D)J alignment was carried out with MiXCR. Using edgeR on replicate PBMC samples, clonotypes were called vaccine-responding if FDR was below 0.01 and the log2 fold change was above 5 up to day 15. Bulk clonotypes were assigned CD4 or CD8 identity according to which sequenced CD4 or CD8 repertoire held them at higher abundance. The raw public data were reprocessed by TCRdb itself: fastp quality trimming at Q25, MiXCR clonotype calling, in-frame beta chains only. Every entry covers one CDR3 protein and lists the most common genes and DNA from its rows. Here the V and J calls rest on TCRdb's processing, not on the authors' analysis. This sample has some 300,000 distinct CDR3 sequences in its table, and roughly 8.7% of those were observed once. 3% to 4% of the sample is taken by the ten largest.

On this clonotype: Its binding antigen is unknown. Qualities for individual bases were not recorded, and no much larger clone is one base off.

The label giving this sample's treatment or condition can be read as: live attenuated yellow fever vaccine strain. PBMCs were isolated from peripheral blood using a standard Ficoll-Paque protocol. Dynabeads CD4 and CD8 positive selection kits were used to isolate CD4 and CD8 T-cell fractions. TriZol was used to extract RNA from bulk PBMCs, from CD4 and CD8 fractions, and from dextramer-positive and dextramer-negative fractions. The rearranged chain carries TRBV4-3 and TRBJ1-2, with no reliable assignment of the D segment. This TCR came from a man aged 18 to 29 who received the YFV17D yellow fever vaccine. Material: CD4+ T cells sorted from PBMCs, obtained 5 days after the yellow fever booster vaccination. The encoded CDR3 is CASSQVKEGWGYTF. The nucleotide sequence is TGCGCCAGCAGCCAAGTTAAGGAGGGATGGGGCTACACCTTC.